These 21 T cell receptor beta chains came from one sample sequenced in a study of blood T cell repertoires in COVID-19. TCRdb's table, derived via immunoSEQ multiplex PCR, lists solely in-frame clones and lacks some. The sample lists about 220,000 clones, 80% to 85% occurring once. Material: PBMCs or T cells enriched from blood (not recorded which). The source of these receptors is a middle-aged woman who had recovered from COVID-19.

The chain recombines TRBV12-3 or TRBV12-4 with TRBJ1-5, with TRBD1 matching over 7 bases. J gave up 6 bases and V 5 bases, and 4 bases lay outside the gene matches. This CDR3 is 13 amino acids long. CDR3 in amino acids: CASSIQGSQPQHF. The CDR3 nucleotides are TGTGCCAGCAGTATACAGGGGTCTCAGCCCCAGCATTTT.

Concerning this clone: This may be a read error, as it is one base from a much larger clone. The genes are TRBV19 and TRBJ1-5; 8 nucleotides agree with TRBD1. Per the germline V gene, CDR1 is LNHDA and CDR2 is SQIVND (reference sequence). J lost 2 bases, V lost 6 bases, and 0 bases had no gene match. The length of the CDR3 is 13 residues. The CDR3 here is CASRTGGNQPQHF. DNA of the CDR3: TGTGCCAGTAGGACAGGGGGCAATCAGCCCCAGCATTTT.

V usage is TRBV28 and J usage is TRBJ1-6, with TRBD1 as a possible D gene (5 bases). The CDR3 is 14 amino acids. Germline V lookup: CDR1 MDHEN, CDR2 SYDVKM. Trimming left V 4 bases short and J 5 bases short, with 9 bases between. DNA of the CDR3: TGTGCCAGCAGTTGGGGCGCCGATAATTCACCCCTCCACTTT. Protein: CASSWGADNSPLHF.

This clone was observed once. The chain employs TRBV28 and TRBJ1-2; no clear D. This CDR3 has 12 amino acids. V lost 8 bases to trimming and J lost 1 base, with 8 bases between them. Germline loops: CDR1 MDHEN, CDR2 SYDVKM. CDR3 region: CASGQINYGYTF. DNA for the CDR3: TGTGCCAGCGGGCAGATTAACTATGGCTACACCTTC.

The chain uses TRBV11-2 and TRBJ2-2; TRBD2 might be the D (5 bases). This CDR3 is 13 amino acids long. Germline CDR1 is SGHAT and CDR2 is FQNNGV. Between the trimmed V and J ends, which lost 5 bases and 6 bases, there was a span of 10 bases. The chain's CDR3 is CASSALDPGELFF. The CDR3 DNA reads as TGTGCCAGCAGCGCACTAGATCCCGGGGAGCTGTTTTTT. Full variable domain (rest looked up from reference TRBV11-2 and TRBJ2-2): EAGVAQSPRYKIIEKRQSVAFWCNPISGHATLYWYQQILGQGPKLLIQFQNNGVVDDSQLPKDRFSAERLKGVDSTLKIQPAKLEDSAVYLCASSALDPGELFFGEGSRLTVL.

The V and J genes are TRBV5-1 and TRBJ2-2; TRBD2 matches at 7 bases. The CDR3 runs to 17 residues. Looked up from germline, CDR1 is SGHRS and CDR2 is YFSETQ. The V segment lost 2 bases and the J segment 5 bases; nucleotides outside the gene matches: 12. The CDR3 is CASSFDGRLAFTGELFF. CDR3 bases: TGCGCCAGCAGCTTCGACGGGAGACTAGCATTTACCGGGGAGCTGTTTTTT.

The rearrangement joins TRBV24-1 to TRBJ2-1, with TRBD1 matching 8 bases. Germline V gene data show CDR1 as KGHDR and CDR2 as SFDVKD. The CDR3 is made up of 14 amino acids. V was pared by 7 bases and J by 3 bases, with 4 bases of the junction left unmatched. The DNA for the CDR3 is TGTGCCACCAGGCCGACAGGGGACTACAATGAGCAGTTCTTC. Translation: CATRPTGDYNEQFF.

J is TRBJ1-2 and V is TRBV2, with a weak D call TRBD1 (6 bases). The CDR3 totals 14 residues. The germline V gene has CDR1 SNHLY and CDR2 FYNNEI. Trimming removed 6 bases from V and 5 bases from J, with 16 bases in between. CDR3 sequence (DNA): TGTGCCAGCAGCTTGGACAGCGGTGAATATGGCTACACCTTC. It is translated as CASSLDSGEYGYTF.

In this sample, this clone turned up once. This chain links TRBV18 with TRBJ2-1; D is perhaps TRBD2 (5 bases). CDR1 is KGHSH and CDR2 is LQKENI in the germline V gene. With 3 bases removed from V and 4 bases from J, the gap between germline ends came to 10 bases. This CDR3 comprises 14 residues. CDR3 protein: CASSPEGSYNEQFF. The DNA for the CDR3 is TGTGCCAGCTCACCTGAAGGGAGTTACAATGAGCAGTTCTTC.

The V and J genes are TRBV10-3 and TRBJ2-7, with a possible D match to TRBD1 (6 bases). Between the trimmed V and J ends, which lost 7 bases and 2 bases, there was a span of 12 bases. The CDR3 spans 13 residues. Germline V CDR1 and CDR2: ENHRY, SYGVKD. The CDR3 reads CAITSGETYEQYF. The DNA for the CDR3 is TGTGCCATCACCTCAGGGGAAACCTACGAGCAGTACTTC.

The gene calls are TRBV23-1 and TRBJ1-5, with 7 bases matching TRBD1. TRBV23-1 is designated an ORF whose function remains uncertain. This CDR3 region has 14 residues. V dropped 10 bases and J dropped 4; count of bases not matched to a gene: 10. The CDR3 loop is CAIRDSKTNQPQHF. The CDR3 coding sequence is TGCGCCATCAGGGACAGCAAGACGAATCAGCCCCAGCATTTT.

Here the CDR3 DNA reads TGCGCCAGCAGCTTGGGCGACAGCTCTTCCTACGAGCAGTACTTC. Protein: CASSLGDSSSYEQYF. This sequence joins TRBV5-1 and TRBJ2-7; a possible D gene is TRBD1 (5 bases). This CDR3 spans 15 amino acids. Looked up from germline, CDR1 is SGHRS and CDR2 is YFSETQ. With 0 bases removed from V and 1 base from J, the gap between germline ends came to 11 bases.

The chain combines TRBV2 with TRBJ2-1, with TRBD2 as a possible D gene (7 bases). The CDR3 extends over 15 amino acids. Germline V gene sequence: CDR1 SNHLY, CDR2 FYNNEI. Trimming shortened V by 7 bases and J by 7 bases, and 20 bases separated the two germline ends. The CDR3 sequence: CASTETRGGRNEQFF. CDR3 in DNA: TGTGCCAGCACGGAGACCAGGGGAGGGAGGAATGAGCAGTTCTTC.

The chain uses TRBV7-9 and TRBJ2-7; D is possibly TRBD1 (6 bases). CDR1 and CDR2 (germline): SEHNR, FQNEAQ (reference sequence). This CDR3 has 13 amino acids. Deletions cut 5 bases from V and 4 bases from J, with 12 bases between. CDR3 DNA: TGTGCCAGCAGCGAACAGGGACATTACGAGCAGTACTTC. It yields the protein CASSEQGHYEQYF.

The chain has TRBV5-1 and TRBJ2-7; 7 bases agree with TRBD2. The trim removed 5 bases at V and 2 bases at J, leaving 10 bases unmatched. This CDR3 contains 15 residues. Germline V gives CDR1 SGHRS, CDR2 YFSETQ. The CDR3 protein is CASRAGLADTYEQYF. In DNA, the CDR3 is TGCGCCAGCAGAGCCGGGCTAGCGGACACCTACGAGCAGTACTTC.

The V call is TRBV11-3, the J call TRBJ2-1; D unclear. V gave up 5 bases and J gave up 5 bases, with 13 bases separating them. CDR3 length: 14 residues. Germline CDR1 and CDR2: SGHNT and YENEEA. The CDR3 nucleotides are TGTGCCAGCAGCCCAGGAACTCTTAACAATGAGCAGTTCTTC. It yields the protein CASSPGTLNNEQFF. The entire variable domain, with the rest obtained from reference TRBV11-3 and TRBJ2-1, is as follows: EAGVVQSPRYKIIEKKQPVAFWCNPISGHNTLYWYLQNLGQGPELLIRYENEEAVDDSQLPKDRFSAERLKGVDSTLKIQPAELGDSAVYLCASSPGTLNNEQFFGPGTRLTVL.

In this sample, this clone turned up a few times. This sequence joins TRBV5-1 and TRBJ2-7, with D perhaps matching TRBD2 (7 bases). With 5 bases removed from V and 5 bases from J, the gap between germline ends came to 14 bases. CDR1 SGHRS and CDR2 YFSETQ come from the germline V gene. CDR3 size: 13 residues. The CDR3 DNA sequence: TGCGCCAGCAGGGGGGGGGCCGTACACGAGCAGTACTTC. Its protein is CASRGGAVHEQYF.

The chain uses TRBV21-1 and TRBJ2-7; TRBD1, the D gene given by the table, was not confirmed from the DNA. TRBV21-1 is reported as a pseudogene. The CDR3 consists of 13 residues. The CDR3 here is CASSKSGVHEQYF. The CDR3 coding sequence is TGTGCCAGCAGCAAATCAGGGGTTCACGAGCAGTACTTC.

The chain couples TRBV5-1 to TRBJ1-1; 8 nucleotides agree with TRBD1. CDR3 size: 14 residues. V shed 4 bases, J shed 5 bases, and the junction held 7 bases outside the gene matches. CDR1 and CDR2 (germline): SGHRS, YFSETQ. CDR3 sequence (DNA): TGCGCCAGCAGCATACAGGGGGATAGAACTGAAGCTTTCTTT. Amino acid sequence: CASSIQGDRTEAFF.

In its sample, this clone was seen once. The chain uses TRBV2 and TRBJ2-1; 12 bases fit TRBD1. This CDR3 contains 14 residues. V lost 6 bases to trimming and J lost 5 bases; unmatched junction nucleotides: 2. Germline V CDR1 and CDR2: SNHLY, FYNNEI. The CDR3 DNA is TGTGCCAGCAGGGGACAGGGGGCCAACAATGAGCAGTTCTTC. Its protein is CASRGQGANNEQFF.

This clone appeared a single time. V usage is TRBV5-3 and J usage is TRBJ1-2, with D perhaps matching TRBD1 (6 bases). TRBV5-3 is given ORF status, its function remaining uncertain. There are 13 residues in the CDR3. V was shortened by 3 bases and J by 8 bases, with 14 bases between the two germline ends. In DNA form, the CDR3 reads TGTGCCAGAAGCTCTTGGGACACGCGGGGCTACACCTTC. Translation gives CARSSWDTRGYTF.